This is a list of T cell receptor beta chains from one sample in a study of T cells expressing NK-cell markers. TCRdb re-called the 5' RACE reads; every CDR3 protein appears as one record, without DNA. The sample totals some 150,000 distinct CDR3 sequences; its top ten clones hold 37%. Sequenced sample: blood T cells: a sorted CD56 or NKG2C T cell subset, CD4+ or CD8+ T cells, or bulk PBMC T cells (not recorded which). These receptors were taken from a woman in her forties or fifties in good health. Both conserved end residues are part of each CDR3. Fields, in order: V gene, J gene, CDR3 protein.

v_call: TRBV7-6; j_call: TRBJ2-3; cdr3_aa: CASSLVGLAGLVDTQYF
v_call: TRBV30; j_call: TRBJ2-1; cdr3_aa: CAWSTAGGSYYNEQFF
v_call: TRBV11-2; j_call: TRBJ2-2; cdr3_aa: CASTQPVGVAVRNTGELFF
v_call: TRBV7-9; j_call: TRBJ2-3; cdr3_aa: CASTDTQGPDTQYF
v_call: TRBV27; j_call: TRBJ2-5; cdr3_aa: CASSFISGGGETQYF
v_call: TRBV25-1; j_call: TRBJ2-1; cdr3_aa: CASSERLAGNNEQFF
v_call: TRBV5-1; j_call: TRBJ1-2; cdr3_aa: CASSPYQASADGYTF
v_call: TRBV12-3/TRBV12-4; j_call: TRBJ1-5; cdr3_aa: CASSLTDKSPQHF
v_call: TRBV10-1; j_call: TRBJ1-1; cdr3_aa: CASREFMNTEAFF
v_call: TRBV12-3/TRBV12-4; j_call: TRBJ2-5; cdr3_aa: CASSGFSQQGAEETQYF
v_call: TRBV6-5; j_call: TRBJ2-1; cdr3_aa: CASSYSTLYRSKQFF
v_call: TRBV12-3/TRBV12-4; j_call: TRBJ2-3; cdr3_aa: CASSLALAGRKDTQYF
v_call: TRBV24-1; j_call: TRBJ2-2; cdr3_aa: CATSDQTGGETGELFF
v_call: TRBV4-1; j_call: TRBJ2-1; cdr3_aa: CASRMGNEQFF
v_call: TRBV6-5; j_call: TRBJ2-3; cdr3_aa: CASSTEGGGTDTQYF
v_call: TRBV4-1; j_call: TRBJ2-7; cdr3_aa: CASSQVGTNEQYF
v_call: TRBV7-9; j_call: TRBJ2-1; cdr3_aa: CASSPVDVGGRSYNEQFF
v_call: TRBV12-3/TRBV12-4; j_call: TRBJ2-1; cdr3_aa: CASSSTRNNEQFF
v_call: TRBV12-3/TRBV12-4; j_call: TRBJ1-6; cdr3_aa: CASSPGTGGSPLHF
v_call: TRBV5-5; j_call: TRBJ2-1; cdr3_aa: CASSLGTASSYNEQFF
v_call: TRBV12-3/TRBV12-4; j_call: TRBJ2-1; cdr3_aa: CASSLVAGGNEQFF
v_call: TRBV7-6; j_call: TRBJ2-3; cdr3_aa: CASSLDSPRQLLDTDTQYF
v_call: TRBV18; j_call: TRBJ1-1; cdr3_aa: CASSLLRDTEAFF
v_call: TRBV7-9; j_call: TRBJ2-7; cdr3_aa: CASSSQGTGYEQYF
v_call: TRBV3-1; j_call: TRBJ2-1; cdr3_aa: CASSQIGPKRYNEQFF
v_call: TRBV29-1; j_call: TRBJ2-1; cdr3_aa: CSVEGGEGYNEQFF
v_call: TRBV6-2/TRBV6-3; j_call: TRBJ2-1; cdr3_aa: CASSYVGVNNEQFF
v_call: TRBV6-5; j_call: TRBJ2-2; cdr3_aa: CASSSGRERAGELFF
v_call: TRBV11-2; j_call: TRBJ2-5; cdr3_aa: CASSLALAAQETQYF
v_call: TRBV6-2/TRBV6-3; j_call: TRBJ2-7; cdr3_aa: CASSSLQGVPYEQYF
v_call: TRBV7-2; j_call: TRBJ2-3; cdr3_aa: CASSPWGGSTDTQYF
v_call: TRBV7-8; j_call: TRBJ1-2; cdr3_aa: CASTIQGGPSPYGYTF
v_call: TRBV9; j_call: TRBJ2-7; cdr3_aa: CASSYNRDSPNSYEQYF
v_call: TRBV27; j_call: TRBJ2-7; cdr3_aa: CASSLRTGSIYEQYF
v_call: TRBV2; j_call: TRBJ1-2; cdr3_aa: CASSSEDSAVHHGYTF
v_call: TRBV7-9; j_call: TRBJ2-5; cdr3_aa: CASSLRTGSLKETQYF
v_call: TRBV2; j_call: TRBJ2-7; cdr3_aa: CASSEGWRGTYEQYF
v_call: TRBV12-3/TRBV12-4; j_call: TRBJ1-5; cdr3_aa: CASSYDLRNQPQHF
v_call: TRBV7-9; j_call: TRBJ2-1; cdr3_aa: CASSLESYRNNEQFF
v_call: TRBV9; j_call: TRBJ2-1; cdr3_aa: CASSVEVGTYNEQFF
v_call: TRBV20-1; j_call: TRBJ2-3; cdr3_aa: CSARWGETGATRSTDTQYF
v_call: TRBV6-2/TRBV6-3; j_call: TRBJ2-4; cdr3_aa: CASRNRGDLGSIQYF
v_call: TRBV27; j_call: TRBJ2-3; cdr3_aa: CASSDTWGTQYF
v_call: TRBV10-3; j_call: TRBJ2-2; cdr3_aa: CAISDPEGKTGELFF
v_call: TRBV12-3/TRBV12-4; j_call: TRBJ2-5; cdr3_aa: CASSFIGQGVETQYF
v_call: TRBV9; j_call: TRBJ2-5; cdr3_aa: CASSPTPARQETQYF
v_call: TRBV6-5; j_call: TRBJ2-5; cdr3_aa: CASSSTGGKGETQYF
v_call: TRBV6-5; j_call: TRBJ2-1; cdr3_aa: CASSYSGPDLGEQFF
v_call: TRBV24-1; j_call: TRBJ1-2; cdr3_aa: CATSDPRRGYTF
v_call: TRBV12-3/TRBV12-4; j_call: TRBJ1-2; cdr3_aa: CASSPLGWGGNYGYTF
v_call: TRBV11-2; j_call: TRBJ2-5; cdr3_aa: CASGPKAALGETQYF
v_call: TRBV5-6; j_call: TRBJ2-7; cdr3_aa: CASSFGDVYEQYF
v_call: TRBV7-9; j_call: TRBJ1-2; cdr3_aa: CASSPPIPDSIYGYTF
v_call: TRBV6-1; j_call: TRBJ1-1; cdr3_aa: CASTRDQGAFF
v_call: TRBV11-2; j_call: TRBJ2-7; cdr3_aa: CASSLGRVSEQYF
v_call: TRBV29-1; j_call: TRBJ2-1; cdr3_aa: CSVVPSSGNNEQFF